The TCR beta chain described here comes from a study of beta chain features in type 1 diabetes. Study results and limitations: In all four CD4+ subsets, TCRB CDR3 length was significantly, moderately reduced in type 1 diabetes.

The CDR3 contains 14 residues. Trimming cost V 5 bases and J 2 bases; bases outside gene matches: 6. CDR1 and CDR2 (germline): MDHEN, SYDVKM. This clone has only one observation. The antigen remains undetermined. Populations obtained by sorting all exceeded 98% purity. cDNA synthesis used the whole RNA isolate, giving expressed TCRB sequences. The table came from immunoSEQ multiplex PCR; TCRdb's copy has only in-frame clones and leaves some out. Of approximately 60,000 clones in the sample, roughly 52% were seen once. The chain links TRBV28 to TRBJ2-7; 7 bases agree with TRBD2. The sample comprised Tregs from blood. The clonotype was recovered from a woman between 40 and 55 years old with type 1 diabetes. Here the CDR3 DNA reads TGTGCCAGCAGTGAAGCGGGGTTAACCTACGAGCAGTACTTC. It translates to CASSEAGLTYEQYF.